This entry describes one TCR beta chain. This clone is a singleton in its sample. What antigen it recognizes has not been identified. Nothing much larger sits one base from this clone, and base qualities are not available. These data belong to a study of PD-L1 blockade in urothelial cancer (dated 2017 in TCRdb). Notes on the research overall: All patients started therapy in the mid-2010s and received atezolizumab 1,200 mg intravenously every 3 weeks. About 90% of the roughly 29 patients were males with bladder-origin urothelial cancer, and 18 of 29 reported a prior smoking history. Patients had an ECOG performance status of 0 or 1 and had received between 0 and 3 prior chemotherapy regimens. Blood samples were analyzed 3 weeks after the start of treatment (second dose) and 6 weeks after the start of treatment. Blood samples gave a median of about 130,000 T cells and tens of thousands of unique TCRs, with a median clonality of 0.080. The study, an exploratory multi-omic analysis, examined somatic, immune and clinical correlates of response to PD-L1 blockade with atezolizumab in urothelial cancer. Pretreatment tumor samples, along with matched peripheral blood serially collected before and after atezolizumab treatment, were subjected to TCR sequencing. Durable clinical benefit was defined as a progression-free survival longer than 6 months, and TCR features were additionally tested against progression-free survival and overall survival. Whole exome sequencing and RNA sequencing of pretreatment tumors were performed alongside TCR sequencing in the same patients. Durable clinical benefit was achieved by nine patients and was not achieved by 20 patients. Pretreatment blood TCR-seq was available for about 27 patients, at least one posttreatment blood collection was obtained for about 24 patients, and tumor TCR-seq was available for about 24 patients.

What the study reported, not specific to this receptor: At 3 weeks after the start of treatment, tumor-associated TCR clones in peripheral blood had expanded more in patients with durable benefit (n ≈ 23, p = 0.022). Because the sample size was small (n of about 30) and many of the analyses were exploratory, the results are meant to be hypothesis-generating. A pretreatment peripheral blood TCR clonality below the median was linked to improved progression-free and overall survival.

A total of 29 patients with locally advanced or metastatic urothelial carcinoma, treated at Memorial Sloan Kettering on a trial protocol, made up the cohort. Peripheral blood mononuclear cells were collected pretreatment and during treatment, with between 1 and 8 total time points per patient. The Qiagen DNeasy Blood extraction kit was used to purify genomic DNA from total PBMCs and tumor samples. Collected pretreatment and during treatment, PBMCs were isolated and stored as previously described. Synthetic TCR analog templates were spiked into each PCR to estimate absolute template abundance from read counts. TCRbeta CDR3 regions were amplified from genomic DNA with bias-controlled V and J gene primers using the immunoSEQ assay. Rearranged TCRbeta segments were sequenced at approximately 20X coverage. Per the source publication's procedure: Sequencing errors were corrected by clustering and CDR3s were annotated against IMGT to assign V, D and J genes. Only productive TCRbeta rearrangements were used in downstream analyses, excluding out-of-frame or stop-codon sequences. Clonality was calculated as one minus the Shannon entropy normalized by the log of the number of unique productive sequences. Clones differing between time points or between blood and tumor were identified using Fisher's exact test with Benjamini-Hochberg correction, with an adjusted p below 0.01 applied as the threshold. What TCRdb holds here is the immuneACCESS table cut down to in-frame rearrangements. Part of the clones is not present; checked against another copy, under half of the missing clones reflect an unresolved V gene, and the others are unexplained. V, J and clone size are those of that table, while D and trimming were read from the DNA. The sample includes about 17,000 clones, with around 90% observed a single time. The ten most abundant clones make up just under 6% of the sample.

The V end gives up 0 bases and the J end 5 bases, leaving 9 bases in the junction not matched to a gene. CDR3 length: 17 amino acids, cysteine to phenylalanine. Here the CDR3 DNA is all that survives: 51 bases in frame from base 1. The germline V gene gives CDR1 as SGDLS and CDR2 as YYNGEE. The chain employs TRBV9 and TRBJ2-1; the junction holds 9 bases that match TRBD1. The sample consisted of PBMCs, taken around atezolizumab (anti-PD-L1) treatment. This receptor was obtained from a middle-aged man with urothelial cancer. The DNA sequence is as follows: TGTGCCAGCAGCGTAGAACCCGGACAGGGGTATAACAATGAGCAGTTCTTC. Its product reads: CASSVEPGQGYNNEQFF.